This T cell receptor beta chain emerged from a study of shared clonotypes between healthy human individuals. In the study overall: Donors were a couple of women and a few men aged 18 to 49.

The CDR3 length is 16 residues. The V gene lost 4 bases and the J gene lost 2 bases, with 15 bases spanning the gap. Germline V gives CDR1 SGHRS, CDR2 YFSETQ. The study drew all its donors from Caucasian adults living in Nashville, Tennessee. Study results and limitations: Generally, naive subsets came out with larger estimated richness than memory subsets.

Of note for this clone: Its specificity is unknown.

At deep level, the assay was performed. TCRdb's table, derived via immunoSEQ multiplex PCR, lists solely in-frame clones and lacks some. The data contain 2,100,000 or so clones, almost 96% of them seen just once; the ten biggest clones take up around 0.13%. The TCR was taken from a young man in good health. Input material: naive CD4+ T cells sorted from blood. Subset given: CD45RA+ positively selected. J is TRBJ2-2 and V is TRBV5-1, with a weak D call TRBD1 (6 bases). The CDR3 nucleotides are TGCGCCAGCAGCCCGACAGGCCGGGGCAACACCGGGGAGCTGTTTTTT. This gives the protein CASSPTGRGNTGELFF.